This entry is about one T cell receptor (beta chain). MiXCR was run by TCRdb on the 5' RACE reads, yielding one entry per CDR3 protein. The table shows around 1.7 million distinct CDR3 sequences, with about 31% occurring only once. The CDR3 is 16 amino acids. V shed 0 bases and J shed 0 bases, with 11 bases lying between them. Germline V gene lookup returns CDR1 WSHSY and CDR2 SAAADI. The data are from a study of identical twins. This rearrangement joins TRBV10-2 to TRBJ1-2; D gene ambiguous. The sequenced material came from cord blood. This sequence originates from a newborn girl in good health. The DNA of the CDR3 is TGCGCCAGCAGTGAGTCGATCAGGACTTCTAACTATGGCTACACCTTC. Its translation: CASSESIRTSNYGYTF.